This paragraph covers one TCR beta chain sequence. Its antigen is not identified. This entry is derived from a study of response to subunit inactivated influenza vaccine. Whole-study findings and limits: Seasonal influenza vaccination, on each occasion, was suggested by the authors to recruit few new T cells.

V dropped 1 base and J dropped 4 bases, with 16 bases sitting between them. Germline CDR1 MNHEY, CDR2 SVGEGT. This CDR3 is 16 amino acids long. TCRdb ran MiXCR on the RT-PCR reads and lists one entry per CDR3 protein. The sample shows around 530,000 distinct CDR3 sequences, about 12% of them seen only once. The sample was PBMCs from blood, taken on the day of vaccination. The chain is built from TRBV6-2 or TRBV6-3 and TRBJ1-2, with D unresolved. The clonotype originates from a man aged 45 to 65 who received an inactivated influenza vaccine. In DNA, the CDR3 is TGTGCCAGCAGTTACTTGATGGTTCCCCGGGTCTATGGCTACACCTTC. Translated, it gives CASSYLMVPRVYGYTF.